The 16 T cell receptor beta chains below come from one sample, sequenced in a study of blood T cells in healthy people across ages. A second roughly 6 to 12 cycle PCR used barcoded and J-beta primers. TCRdb re-derived calls from the 5' RACE reads in MiXCR, one entry per CDR3 protein. This sample has 780,000 or so distinct CDR3 sequences, with approximately 60% found just once. What was sequenced was blood. The receptors shown here come from a man aged 35 to 55 in good health.

This clonotype was detected only a few times. The CDR3 DNA follows: TGTGCCAGCAGTTTAGGGGGGCGATCAACCCAAGAGACCCAGTACTTC. This encodes CASSLGGRSTQETQYF. The chain carries TRBV27 and TRBJ2-5; D tentatively fits TRBD1 or TRBD2 (6 bases each). Per the germline V gene, CDR1 is MNHEY and CDR2 is SMNVEV (reference sequence). V shed 2 bases and J shed 1 base, with 14 bases lying between them. CDR3 length equals 16 residues.

V is TRBV2 and J is TRBJ2-1, with 10 bases fitting TRBD1. The V gene's germline CDR1 is SNHLY and CDR2 FYNNEI. The length of the CDR3 is 15 residues. V lost 0 bases, J lost 12 bases, and 8 bases stayed unmatched. CDR3 residues: CASSEATGGKTMQFF. DNA of the CDR3: TGTGCCAGCAGTGAAGCGACAGGGGGCAAAACTATGCAGTTCTTC.

The V call is TRBV29-1, the J call TRBJ2-5; D is unclear. The germline CDR1 and CDR2 sequences are SQVTM and ANQGSEA. The V gene lost 6 bases and the J gene lost 11 bases, with 19 bases spanning the gap. The CDR3 has 12 residues. The CDR3 region is CSVSLGGNEQYF. DNA of the CDR3: TGCAGCGTCTCTCTGGGCGGTAATGAGCAGTACTTC.

The CDR3 loop is CASISDRGISGANVLTF. CDR3 sequence (DNA): TGTGCCAGCATCTCCGACAGGGGTATCTCTGGGGCCAACGTCCTGACTTTC. The rearrangement joins TRBV5-5 to TRBJ2-6, with 8 bases matching TRBD1. Per germline, CDR1 SGHKS and CDR2 YYEKEE (reference sequence). Trimming cost V 6 bases and J 0 bases; bases outside gene matches: 8. The CDR3 totals 17 residues.

V usage is TRBV29-1 and J usage is TRBJ2-5; TRBD2 matches at 7 bases. With V trimmed by 3 bases and J by 5 bases, 3 bases remained unmatched. Germline CDR1 SQVTM, CDR2 ANQGSEA. The CDR3 has 12 residues. CDR3 amino acids: CSVEGGDETQYF. DNA of the CDR3: TGCAGCGTTGAGGGAGGGGATGAGACCCAGTACTTC.

This clonotype was detected many times. This chain connects TRBV7-2 to TRBJ1-5; no clear D. CDR3 size: 13 residues. Trimming took 1 base from V and 2 from J, leaving 3 bases between them. Per the germline V gene, CDR1 is SGHTA and CDR2 is FQGNSA. The CDR3 sequence: CASSLVGNQPQHF. The DNA of the CDR3 is TGTGCCAGCAGCTTAGTTGGCAATCAGCCCCAGCATTTT.

J is TRBJ1-6 and V is TRBV12-3 or TRBV12-4; D may be TRBD1 (6 bases). V was shortened by 5 bases and J by 3 bases, with 14 bases between the two germline ends. The CDR3 totals 16 residues. Written as DNA, the CDR3 is TGTGCCAGCAGTGACGGACAGAGCAACTATAATTCACCCCTCCACTTT. Protein: CASSDGQSNYNSPLHF.

V gene TRBV7-2 combines with J gene TRBJ1-2; D gene ambiguous. The length of the CDR3 is 13 residues. Trimming pared 4 bases from V and 4 bases from J, leaving 10 bases between. Germline assignment: CDR1 SGHTA and CDR2 FQGNSA. This CDR3 is CTSSSTSTYGYTF. The CDR3 DNA sequence: TGTACCAGCAGCTCGACCAGTACCTATGGCTACACCTTC.

This clonotype occurred a few times. This chain links TRBV24-1 with TRBJ2-5; 8 bases match TRBD1. The CDR3 length is 15 residues. V trimming: 9 bases; J trimming: 11 bases; junction bases outside the gene matches: 19. Germline-derived CDR1 and CDR2 are KGHDR and SFDVKD. CDR3 sequence reads: CATGARTGQFYEQYF. The CDR3 region has the DNA TGTGCCACCGGGGCGAGGACAGGGCAATTTTATGAGCAGTACTTC.

The chain recombines TRBV14 with TRBJ2-1; D may be TRBD1 (6 bases). This CDR3 contains 15 residues. Germline V CDR1 and CDR2: SGHDN, FVKESK. V lost 6 bases to trimming and J lost 1 base, with 13 bases between them. The CDR3 DNA is TGTGCCAGCAGTAATATACAGGGATCCTACAATGAGCAGTTCTTC. Amino acid sequence: CASSNIQGSYNEQFF.

The rearrangement joins TRBV9 to TRBJ2-3, with 8 positions matching TRBD2. This CDR3 is 18 amino acids long. Trimming cost V 2 bases and J 5 bases; bases outside gene matches: 16. The germline gives CDR1 SGDLS, CDR2 YYNGEE. DNA of the CDR3: TGTGCCAGCAGCGTGCGCTCGAGCGGGAGTGGGGTCCTAGATACGCAGTATTTT. Translated, it gives CASSVRSSGSGVLDTQYF.

This chain connects TRBV9 to TRBJ1-6, with TRBD1 matching 8 bases. The CDR3 covers 16 residues. Germline CDR1 SGDLS, CDR2 YYNGEE. Trimming at V came to 2 bases and at J to 6 bases, leaving 7 bases not matched to a gene. CDR3 in DNA: TGTGCCAGCAGCGTCGACGCAGGGGGCCCTAATTCACCCCTCCACTTT. Its protein is CASSVDAGGPNSPLHF.

The chain has TRBV7-9 and TRBJ2-1; D is unclear. Germline V gene data show CDR1 as SEHNR and CDR2 as FQNEAQ (reference sequence). Trimming cost V 8 bases and J 2 bases, with 16 bases left between them. This CDR3 has 15 residues. CDR3 sequence: CASGDRRNPYNEQFF. As DNA, the CDR3 is TGTGCCAGCGGGGATCGGCGTAATCCCTACAATGAGCAGTTCTTC. Full variable domain (rest looked up from reference TRBV7-9 and TRBJ2-1): DTGVSQNPRHKITKRGQNVTFRCDPISEHNRLYWYRQTLGQGPEFLTYFQNEAQLEKSRLLSDRFSAERPKGSFSTLEIQRTEQGDSAMYLCASGDRRNPYNEQFFGPGTRLTVL.

CDR3 in DNA: TGTGCCAGCAGCTCCAGGGGGAGCACCTACAATGAGCAGTTCTTC. It yields the protein CASSSRGSTYNEQFF. The V and J genes are TRBV7-9 and TRBJ2-1; 7 nucleotides match TRBD1. Germline CDR1 is SEHNR and CDR2 is FQNEAQ (reference sequence). Trimming at V came to 4 bases and at J to 2 bases, leaving 5 bases not matched to a gene. CDR3 length: 15 amino acids. The entire variable domain, with the rest obtained from reference TRBV7-9 and TRBJ2-1, is as follows: DTGVSQNPRHKITKRGQNVTFRCDPISEHNRLYWYRQTLGQGPEFLTYFQNEAQLEKSRLLSDRFSAERPKGSFSTLEIQRTEQGDSAMYLCASSSRGSTYNEQFFGPGTRLTVL.

This clonotype was detected many times. The chain links TRBV5-1 to TRBJ1-4, with D perhaps matching TRBD1 (6 bases). The V end lost 3 bases, the J end lost 3 bases, and 9 bases lay between the germline ends. The CDR3 contains 14 residues. The germline V gene has CDR1 SGHRS and CDR2 YFSETQ. The CDR3 reads CASSSDRPNEKLFF. Written as DNA, the CDR3 is TGCGCCAGCAGCTCCGACAGGCCTAATGAAAAACTGTTTTTT.

This chain joins TRBV3-1 and TRBJ2-4, with a weak D call TRBD2 (7 bases). CDR3 length: 15 residues. The germline V and J ends were trimmed by 2 bases and 8 bases, with 16 bases remaining between them. Germline V gene data show CDR1 as LGHDT and CDR2 as YNNKEL (reference sequence). The CDR3 loop is CASSQRGGIGDIQYF. As DNA, the CDR3 is TGTGCCAGCAGCCAAAGGGGGGGAATTGGAGACATTCAGTACTTC.